A selection of T cell receptor beta chains follows, all from one sample in a study of cytomegalovirus exposure and HLA in healthy donors. Clones were sequenced by immunoSEQ multiplex PCR, and TCRdb holds only the in-frame ones, with some missing. This sample's clone table lists under 120,000 clones. Sequencing was done on a sample of PBMCs. Receptors originate from a man between 45 and 60 years old in good health and CMV-seronegative. Both conserved end residues are part of each CDR3. The D gene is left open where the match is weak.

CASSSDTSTDTQYF | TGCGCCAGCAGCTCCGACACTAGCACAGATACGCAGTATTTT | NA | TRBJ2-3 | TRBV5-1
CASSPINGYTF | TGTGCCAGCTCACCTATTAATGGCTACACCTTC | NA | TRBJ1-2 | TRBV18
CASSLVVGGYGYTF | TGCGCCAGCAGCTTGGTCGTAGGGGGTTATGGCTACACCTTC | NA | TRBJ1-2 | TRBV5-1
CASSPRTGVYQPQHF | TGTGCCAGTTCCCCCCGGACAGGGGTGTACCAGCCCCAGCATTTT | TRBD1 | TRBJ1-5 | TRBV19
CASSVSGFPGELFF | TGTGCCAGCAGCGTCTCAGGGTTTCCCGGGGAGCTGTTTTTT | NA | TRBJ2-2 | TRBV9
CSALGLGSIQYF | TGCAGCGCCCTAGGACTCGGGAGCATTCAGTACTTC | NA | TRBJ2-4 | TRBV29-1
CASSPQGAEGYTF | TGTGCCAGCTCACCACAGGGGGCTGAAGGCTACACCTTC | TRBD1 | TRBJ1-2 | TRBV18
CASSLQGDNNEQFF | TGTGCCAGCAGCTTGCAGGGGGATAACAATGAGCAGTTCTTC | TRBD1 | TRBJ2-1 | TRBV5-4
CASSLDAGGLGETQYF | TGCGCCAGCAGCTTGGACGCGGGGGGCCTGGGGGAGACCCAGTACTTC | TRBD2 | TRBJ2-5 | TRBV5-1
CATSRGRDLSYEQYF | TGTGCCACCAGCAGAGGCCGGGACTTATCCTACGAGCAGTACTTC | NA | TRBJ2-7 | TRBV15
CASSLGTGALNQPQHF | TGTGCCAGCAGCTTAGGCACAGGGGCTCTCAATCAGCCCCAGCATTTT | TRBD1 | TRBJ1-5 | TRBV7-2
CASSHRLAGSYEQYF | TGTGCCAGCAGCCATAGACTAGCGGGATCCTACGAGCAGTACTTC | TRBD2 | TRBJ2-7 | TRBV14
CASSRETASYEQYF | TGCGCCAGCAGCCGAGAGACTGCTTCCTACGAGCAGTACTTC | NA | TRBJ2-7 | TRBV4-3
CASSRRTSGRGDEQFF | TGCGCCAGCAGCCGCCGGACTAGCGGGAGAGGAGACGAGCAGTTCTTC | TRBD2 | TRBJ2-1 | TRBV4-3
CASSSGISYEQYF | TGTGCCAGCAGTTCAGGGATCTCCTACGAGCAGTACTTC | NA | TRBJ2-7 | TRBV6-6
CASSFDRGANNQPQHF | TGTGCCAGCAGTTTTGACAGGGGGGCTAACAATCAGCCCCAGCATTTT | TRBD1 | TRBJ1-5 | TRBV2
CASSQSGSAGNTIYF | TGTGCCAGCAGTCAATCAGGGTCAGCTGGAAACACCATATATTTT | NA | TRBJ1-3 | TRBV6-1
CASSPPGLGGDSPLHF | TGTGCCAGCTCACCTCCAGGACTCGGCGGGGATTCACCCCTCCACTTT | NA | TRBJ1-6 | TRBV18
CASSRDSGNTIYF | TGTGCCAGTAGTAGGGACAGCGGAAACACCATATATTTT | TRBD1 | TRBJ1-3 | TRBV19
CASSIENRGHYGYTF | TGTGCCAGTAGTATTGAGAACAGGGGGCACTATGGCTACACCTTC | TRBD1 | TRBJ1-2 | TRBV19
CASSQVIGGHGSPLHF | TGCGCCAGCAGCCAAGTAATTGGGGGCCACGGTTCACCCCTCCACTTT | NA | TRBJ1-6 | TRBV4-3
CASAKVSGNYGYTF | TGTGCCAGCGCCAAAGTCTCAGGGAACTATGGCTACACCTTC | NA | TRBJ1-2 | TRBV2
CATSRDLAGGSYEQYF | TGTGCCACCAGCAGAGATCTGGCGGGGGGCTCCTACGAGCAGTACTTC | TRBD2 | TRBJ2-7 | TRBV15
CASSIERVRDTEAFF | TGTGCCAGTAGTATCGAGAGGGTTCGGGACACTGAAGCTTTCTTT | NA | TRBJ1-1 | TRBV19
CAVLGTDGTDTQYF | TGTGCCGTCCTTGGGACAGATGGGACAGATACGCAGTATTTT | TRBD1 | TRBJ2-3 | TRBV2
CASSQTGGSYNEQFF | TGTGCCAGCAGCCAGACAGGGGGCTCCTACAATGAGCAGTTCTTC | TRBD1 | TRBJ2-1 | TRBV13
CASSSLPGTTDTQYF | TGCGCCAGCAGCTCCCTCCCAGGTACCACAGATACGCAGTATTTT | NA | TRBJ2-3 | TRBV5-1
CASSGRDRAPKLFF | TGTGCCAGCAGCGGCCGGGACAGGGCCCCTAAACTGTTTTTT | TRBD1 | TRBJ1-4 | TRBV5-5
CASSQVAGREQYF | TGCGCCAGCAGCCAAGTCGCGGGGCGCGAGCAGTACTTC | NA | TRBJ2-7 | TRBV4-1
CASSVDRGGNSPLHF | TGTGCCAGCAGCGTAGATCGGGGGGGCAATTCACCCCTCCACTTT | NA | TRBJ1-6 | TRBV9
CASSVTGGRSSNQPQHF | TGTGCCAGCAGTGTGACAGGGGGCCGGAGTAGCAATCAGCCCCAGCATTTT | TRBD1 | TRBJ1-5 | TRBV2
CASSVGGGTGNTIYF | TGTGCCAGCAGCGTAGGGGGAGGGACTGGAAACACCATATATTTT | NA | TRBJ1-3 | TRBV9
CASSFGTGGGEQYF | TGCGCCAGCAGCTTCGGGACAGGGGGGGGCGAGCAGTACTTC | TRBD1 | TRBJ2-7 | TRBV5-1
CSCSVSSYNEQFF | TGCAGCTGCTCGGTTAGCTCCTACAATGAGCAGTTCTTC | NA | TRBJ2-1 | TRBV29-1
CASSLELGGSDEQFF | TGTGCCAGCAGCTTAGAATTGGGGGGGAGCGATGAGCAGTTCTTC | TRBD2 | TRBJ2-1 | TRBV7-9
CASSVEASGIYEQYF | TGTGCCAGCAGCGTAGAGGCTAGCGGAATCTACGAGCAGTACTTC | TRBD2 | TRBJ2-7 | TRBV9
CASSEFQTGTYEQYF | TGTGCCAGCAGTGAATTCCAGACAGGGACCTACGAGCAGTACTTC | TRBD1 | TRBJ2-7 | TRBV25-1
CASSSFPDISGANVLTF | TGTGCCAGCAGCTCTTTCCCGGACATCTCTGGGGCCAACGTCCTGACTTTC | NA | TRBJ2-6 | TRBV9
CASSETRGYGYTF | TGTGCCAGCAGTGAGACAAGGGGCTATGGCTACACCTTC | NA | TRBJ1-2 | TRBV2
CASSGPPDSQQYF | TGTGCCAGCAGTGGCCCGCCGGACAGTCAGCAGTACTTC | NA | TRBJ2-7 | TRBV2
CASTRDNSPLHF | TGTGCCAGCACCAGGGATAATTCACCCCTCCACTTT | NA | TRBJ1-6 | TRBV6-1